This TCR beta chain was identified during a study of Ad26.COV2.S vaccination and SARS-CoV-2 variants. For the study at large: Into the muscle, Ad26.COV2.S was dosed once or twice, 56 days apart.

Noted treatment: 15 to 20 received Ad26.COV2.S at low or high dose, single or two shots; about 5 received placebo; per-sample allocation not given. Sampling took place 63 days after the first vaccine or placebo injection. Using immunoSEQ multiplex PCR, the repertoire was profiled, and TCRdb retains in-frame clones only, with some absent. Of approximately 410,000 clones listed, 88% were seen once; the top ten hold roughly 4%. Looked up from germline, CDR1 is SNHLY and CDR2 is FYNNEI. This CDR3 comprises 15 residues. Trimming left V 10 bases short and J 0 bases short, with 15 bases between. Comments on this clone: As yet, its antigen is unknown.

Overall study findings and caveats: In vaccinated individuals, spike-specific CD8+ and CD4+ T cell responses reportedly displayed substantial breadth. Breadth and depth estimates from TCRs may understate total T cell responses. Placebo recipients trailed vaccine recipients in spike-specific TCR breadth.

The receptor was derived from a person aged 18-60 years who received the Ad26.COV2.S COVID-19 vaccine or a placebo. The chain combines TRBV2 with TRBJ2-2, with D perhaps matching TRBD1 (6 bases). The sequencing used peripheral blood, collected in a trial of Ad26.COV2.S vaccine versus placebo. CDR3 nucleotides: TGTGCCATTAGGAGGACAGCAACGAACACCGGGGAGCTGTTTTTT. It translates to CAIRRTATNTGELFF. Together with reference TRBV2 and TRBJ2-2, the CDR3 gives the full variable domain: EPEVTQTPSHQVTQMGQEVILRCVPISNHLYFYWYRQILGQKVEFLVSFYNNEISEKSEIFDDQFSVERPDGSNFTLKIRSTKLEDSAMYFCAIRRTATNTGELFFGEGSRLTVL.